A selection of T cell receptor beta chains follows, all from one sample in a study of blood T cells in healthy people across ages. TCRdb reprocessed the 5' RACE reads with MiXCR, giving one entry per CDR3 protein. The data hold about 1,800,000 distinct CDR3 sequences, with approximately 30% observed a single time. Material for sequencing was blood. Receptors were obtained from a young woman in good health. Each CDR3 is given without its conserved first and last residue.

J gene: TRBJ1-2
V gene: TRBV30
CDR3 protein: AWSREGGYT

J gene: TRBJ2-2
V gene: TRBV6-5
CDR3 protein: ASKRGSTGELF

J gene: TRBJ2-5
V gene: TRBV24-1
CDR3 protein: ATSESTHGTPETQY

J gene: .
V gene: TRBV19
CDR3 protein: ASSITSTVAYEQY

J gene: TRBJ2-3
V gene: TRBV2
CDR3 protein: ASIETSGVTDTQY

J gene: TRBJ2-1
V gene: TRBV6-1
CDR3 protein: ASKAPRKLAGGSYNEQF

J gene: TRBJ2-1
V gene: TRBV5-1
CDR3 protein: ASSLSGLEQF

J gene: TRBJ1-4
V gene: TRBV2
CDR3 protein: ASSDLEVATNEKLF

J gene: TRBJ2-4
V gene: TRBV15
CDR3 protein: ATSRTGGGGKNIQY

J gene: TRBJ1-2
V gene: TRBV19
CDR3 protein: ASGPIDRVLDGYT

J gene: TRBJ2-4
V gene: TRBV2
CDR3 protein: ASSEGQHQY

J gene: TRBJ2-1
V gene: TRBV7-2
CDR3 protein: ASSPASGLYNEQF

J gene: TRBJ1-5
V gene: TRBV6-2/TRBV6-3
CDR3 protein: ASTYQFFNQPQH

J gene: TRBJ2-6
V gene: TRBV7-2
CDR3 protein: ASSPIRGSGANVLT

J gene: TRBJ2-5
V gene: TRBV29-1
CDR3 protein: SVREGTQY

J gene: TRBJ2-1
V gene: TRBV28
CDR3 protein: ASSPRLAGAEEQF

J gene: TRBJ1-2
V gene: TRBV7-2
CDR3 protein: ASSFKVRPLGYT

J gene: TRBJ1-5
V gene: TRBV24-1
CDR3 protein: ATSESGASQPQH

J gene: TRBJ1-1
V gene: TRBV7-2
CDR3 protein: ASSYGQALEAF

J gene: TRBJ2-3
V gene: TRBV12-5
CDR3 protein: ASGLVWADTQY